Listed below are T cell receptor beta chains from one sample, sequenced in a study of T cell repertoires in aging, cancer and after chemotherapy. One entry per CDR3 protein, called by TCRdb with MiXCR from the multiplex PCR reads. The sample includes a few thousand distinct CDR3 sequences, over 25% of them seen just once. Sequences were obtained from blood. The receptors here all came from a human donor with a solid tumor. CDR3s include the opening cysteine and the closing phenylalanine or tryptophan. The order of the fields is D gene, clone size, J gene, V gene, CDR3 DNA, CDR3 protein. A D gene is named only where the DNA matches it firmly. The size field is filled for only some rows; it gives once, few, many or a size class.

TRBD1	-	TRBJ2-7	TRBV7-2	TGTGCCAGCAGTCTTCGACAGGGGTCTACCTACGAGCAGTACTTC	CASSLRQGSTYEQYF
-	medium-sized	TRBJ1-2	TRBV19	TGTGCCAGTAGTCCGCGCCAACCTCCTGGGGGGGCAAGGGTCTATGGCTACACCTTC	CASSPRQPPGGARVYGYTF
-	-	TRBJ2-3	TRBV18	TGTGCCAGCTCACCAATTCGGGTCGGCACAGATACGCAGTATTTT	CASSPIRVGTDTQYF
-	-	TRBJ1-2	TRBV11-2	TGTGCCATCAGCTTAGACGCCGGGGCACAGGGCTACACCTTC	CAISLDAGAQGYTF
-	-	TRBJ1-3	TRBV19	TGTGCCAGTAGTGTGGACATTACCTCTGGAAACACCATATATTTT	CASSVDITSGNTIYF
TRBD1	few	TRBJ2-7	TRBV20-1	TGCAGCGCTGCGCTCGGGACAGGGGTGTACGAGCAGTACTTC	CSAALGTGVYEQYF
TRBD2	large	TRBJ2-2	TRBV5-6	TGTGCCAGCAGGGGACTAGCCAACACCGGGGAGCTGTTTTTT	CASRGLANTGELFF
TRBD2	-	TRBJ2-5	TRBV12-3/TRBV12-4	TGTGCCAGCAGACTTAGCGGGGGGGCCGCAGAGACCCAGTACTTC	CASRLSGGAAETQYF
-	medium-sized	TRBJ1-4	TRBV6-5	TGTGCCAGCAGCCCTACTGCAACTAATGAAAAACTGTTTTTT	CASSPTATNEKLFF
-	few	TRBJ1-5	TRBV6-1	TGTGCCAGCAGTGAACGAGGCGGTGGTCAGCCCCAGCATTTT	CASSERGGGQPQHF
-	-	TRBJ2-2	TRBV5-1	TGCGCCAGCAGCTTGGCGAGAGGGGCGAACACCGGGGAGCTGTTTTTT	CASSLARGANTGELFF
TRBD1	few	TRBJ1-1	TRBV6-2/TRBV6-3	TGTGCCAGCAGTGATCAGGGGGCGAACACTGAAGCTTTCTTT	CASSDQGANTEAFF
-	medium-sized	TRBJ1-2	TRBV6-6	TGTGCCAGCAGTGGGACGGGAGAAGACTATGGCTACACCTTC	CASSGTGEDYGYTF
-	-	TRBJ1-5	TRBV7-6	TGTGCCAGCAGCTTAAAGGCGGGTCCCGGTCAGCCCCAGCATTTT	CASSLKAGPGQPQHF
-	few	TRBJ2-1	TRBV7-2	TGTGCCAGCAGCTCATCACCAGGGAGTCCCTCTCAGTTCTTC	CASSSSPGSPSQFF
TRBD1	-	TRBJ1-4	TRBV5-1	TGCGCCAGCAGCTTGTCATCCAGGGGGGATGAAAAACTGTTTTTT	CASSLSSRGDEKLFF
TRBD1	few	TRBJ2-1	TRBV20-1	TGCAGTGCTAGCCCACCCCTCCGGACAGGCAGCAATGAGCAGTTCTTC	CSASPPLRTGSNEQFF
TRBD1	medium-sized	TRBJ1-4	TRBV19	TGTGCCAGTAGTCGCAACAGGGGACCTAATGAAAAACTGTTTTTT	CASSRNRGPNEKLFF
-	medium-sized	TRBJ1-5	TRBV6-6	TGTGCCAGCAGTTACTATCTGAATCAGCCCCAGCATTTT	CASSYYLNQPQHF
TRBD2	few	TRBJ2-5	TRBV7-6	TGTGCCAGCAGCTGGGCTAGCGGGGGTGGGGAGACCCAGTACTTC	CASSWASGGGETQYF
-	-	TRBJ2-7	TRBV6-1	TGTGCCAGCAGTGAAGAAGGGCTTTCCTACGAGCAGTACTTC	CASSEEGLSYEQYF
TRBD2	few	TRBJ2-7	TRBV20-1	TGCAGTGCGCGCGGCAGCGGGGGGTCCTACGAGCAGTACTTC	CSARGSGGSYEQYF
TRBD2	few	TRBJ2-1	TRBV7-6	TGTGCCAGCAGTCGTTCTAGCGGGGGCTACAATGAGCAGTTCTTC	CASSRSSGGYNEQFF
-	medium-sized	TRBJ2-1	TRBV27	TGTGCCAGCAGTTCGGCTCCTCGGGGTGAGCAGTTCTTC	CASSSAPRGEQFF
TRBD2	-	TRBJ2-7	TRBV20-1	TGCTCAGGACTAGCGCGGGAACCCCCCTACGAGCAGTACTTC	CSGLAREPPYEQYF
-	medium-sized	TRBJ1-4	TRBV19	TGTGCCAGTAGACACCAGGTGGGGGAAAAACTGTTTTTT	CASRHQVGEKLFF